Reported below is one TCR beta chain. Its antigen is undetermined. The data are from a study of CD8 T cell repertoires and HIV-1 epitope variants. Study-wide background: Twenty-five autologous and known Gag and Nef epitope variant peptides each stimulated T cells separately. An uncultured baseline aliquot held 1M T cells.

Study-level findings and limits: Nine or ten antigen-specific TCR beta clonotypes were found; roughly 6 seemed cross-reactive to variants.

Trimming left V 0 bases short and J 0 bases short, with 6 bases between. This CDR3 contains 14 residues. From germline, CDR1 is KGHSH and CDR2 LQKENI. Assay used: immunoSEQ multiplex PCR; TCRdb lists only in-frame clones, some missing. The profile covers under 6,000 clones, with around 69% appearing a single time and 40% to 50% taken by the ten largest. The sequence derives from a male donor with HIV. Sequenced material: cultured CD8+ T cells derived from PBMCs. J is TRBJ2-7 and V is TRBV18, with D hard to call. CDR3 protein: CASSPPYSSYEQYF. CDR3 nucleotides: TGTGCCAGCTCACCACCGTACAGCTCCTACGAGCAGTACTTC.